This T cell receptor beta chain was obtained from a study of cytomegalovirus exposure and HLA in healthy donors. Broader study findings: Cytomegalovirus-associated TCR beta chains were listed, numbering some 180.

A multiplex PCR was run with 60 Vbeta primers and 13 Jbeta primers. TCRdb keeps only in-frame clones here, not all; method: immunoSEQ multiplex PCR. The data hold about 52,000 clones, with around 52% observed a single time. This clone was counted a single time. Its antigen is currently unknown. The CDR3 totals 16 residues. V shed 7 bases, J shed 1 base, and the junction held 8 bases outside the gene matches. Germline V gene lookup returns CDR1 WSHSY and CDR2 SAAADI. Sequencing input: PBMCs. The origin of this receptor is a human donor in good health. The V call is TRBV10-2, the J call TRBJ2-3, with 10 bases that match TRBD2. CDR3 amino acids: CASKRGLAGGTDTQYF. CDR3 nucleotides: TGCGCCAGCAAGAGAGGGCTAGCGGGGGGCACAGATACGCAGTATTTT.